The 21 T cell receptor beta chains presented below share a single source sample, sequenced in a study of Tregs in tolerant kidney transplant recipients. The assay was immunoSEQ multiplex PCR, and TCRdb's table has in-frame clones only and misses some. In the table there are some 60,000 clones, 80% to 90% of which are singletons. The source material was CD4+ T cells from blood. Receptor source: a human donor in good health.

CDR3 in amino acids: CASSLGGNTIYF. Here the CDR3 DNA reads TGTGCCAGCAGCTTAGGTGGAAACACCATATATTTT. The chain joins TRBV11-2 to TRBJ1-3; no firm D call. The CDR3 runs to 12 residues. V lost 1 base and J 3 bases, leaving 1 base between the germline ends. From germline, CDR1 is SGHAT and CDR2 FQNNGV.

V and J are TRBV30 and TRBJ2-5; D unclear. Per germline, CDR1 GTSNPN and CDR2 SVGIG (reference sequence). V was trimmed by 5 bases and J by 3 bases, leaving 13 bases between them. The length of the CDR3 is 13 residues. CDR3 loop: CAWAWTRKETQYF. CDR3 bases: TGTGCCTGGGCCTGGACGAGAAAAGAGACCCAGTACTTC.

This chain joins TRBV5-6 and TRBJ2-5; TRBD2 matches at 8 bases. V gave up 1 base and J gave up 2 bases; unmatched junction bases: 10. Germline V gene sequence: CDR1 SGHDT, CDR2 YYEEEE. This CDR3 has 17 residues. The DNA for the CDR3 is TGTGCCAGCAGCTTGTTAGCGGGGTTGGGGGATCAAGAGACCCAGTACTTC. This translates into CASSLLAGLGDQETQYF.

The CDR3 loop is CASSLANGGSYEQYF. In DNA, the CDR3 is TGCGCCAGCAGCTTGGCCAACGGTGGCTCCTACGAGCAGTACTTC. This chain uses TRBV5-1 with TRBJ2-7; no clear D. From germline, CDR1 is SGHRS and CDR2 YFSETQ. Trimming removed 0 bases at V and 0 bases at J, with 10 bases between. CDR3 length: 15 residues.

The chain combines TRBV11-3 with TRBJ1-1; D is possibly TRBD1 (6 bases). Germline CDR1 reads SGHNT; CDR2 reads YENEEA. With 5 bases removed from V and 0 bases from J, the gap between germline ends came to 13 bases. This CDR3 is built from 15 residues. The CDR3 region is CASSPRGQVNTEAFF. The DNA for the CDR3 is TGTGCCAGCAGCCCCCGGGGGCAGGTGAACACTGAAGCTTTCTTT.

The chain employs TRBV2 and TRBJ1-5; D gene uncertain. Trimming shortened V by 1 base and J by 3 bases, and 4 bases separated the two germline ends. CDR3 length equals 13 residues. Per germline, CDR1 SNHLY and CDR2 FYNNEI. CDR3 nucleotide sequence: TGTGCCAGCAGTGAAGAGGTCAATCAGCCCCAGCATTTT. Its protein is CASSEEVNQPQHF. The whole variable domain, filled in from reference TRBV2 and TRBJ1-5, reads EPEVTQTPSHQVTQMGQEVILRCVPISNHLYFYWYRQILGQKVEFLVSFYNNEISEKSEIFDDQFSVERPDGSNFTLKIRSTKLEDSAMYFCASSEEVNQPQHFGDGTRLSIL.

The DNA for the CDR3 is TGTGCCAGTAGTATTGTGGGGACAGGGGCAGATACGCAGTATTTT. It encodes CASSIVGTGADTQYF. The chain joins TRBV19 to TRBJ2-3; 10 bases align to TRBD1. Germline V gene lookup returns CDR1 LNHDA and CDR2 SQIVND (reference sequence). This CDR3 comprises 15 residues. With V trimmed by 3 bases and J by 4 bases, 4 bases remained unmatched. The full variable domain, its missing parts supplied by reference TRBV19 and TRBJ2-3, is DGGITQSPKYLFRKEGQNVTLSCEQNLNHDAMYWYRQDPGQGLRLIYYSQIVNDFQKGDIAEGYSVSREKKESFPLTVTSAQKNPTAFYLCASSIVGTGADTQYFGPGTRLTVL.

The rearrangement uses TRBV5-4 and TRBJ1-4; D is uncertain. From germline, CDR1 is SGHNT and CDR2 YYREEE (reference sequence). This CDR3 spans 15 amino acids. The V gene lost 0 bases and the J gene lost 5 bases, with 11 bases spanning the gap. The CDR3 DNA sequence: TGTGCCAGCAGCTTGGATGTGGGTAGCAATGAAAAACTGTTTTTT. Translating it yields CASSLDVGSNEKLFF. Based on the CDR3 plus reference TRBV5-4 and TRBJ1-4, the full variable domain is ETGVTQSPTHLIKTRGQQVTLRCSSQSGHNTVSWYQQALGQGPQFIFQYYREEENGRGNFPPRFSGLQFPNYSSELNVNALELDDSALYLCASSLDVGSNEKLFFGSGTQLSVL.

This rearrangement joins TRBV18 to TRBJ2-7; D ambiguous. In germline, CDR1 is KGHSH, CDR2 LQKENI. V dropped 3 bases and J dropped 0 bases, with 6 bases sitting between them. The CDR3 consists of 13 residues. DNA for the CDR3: TGTGCCAGCTCACCCGCGGCCTCCTACGAGCAGTACTTC. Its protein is CASSPAASYEQYF. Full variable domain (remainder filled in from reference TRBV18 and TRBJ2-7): NAGVMQNPRHLVRRRGQEARLRCSPMKGHSHVYWYRQLPEEGLKFMVYLQKENIIDESGMPKERFSAEFPKEGPSILRIQQVVRGDSAAYFCASSPAASYEQYFGPGTRLTVT.

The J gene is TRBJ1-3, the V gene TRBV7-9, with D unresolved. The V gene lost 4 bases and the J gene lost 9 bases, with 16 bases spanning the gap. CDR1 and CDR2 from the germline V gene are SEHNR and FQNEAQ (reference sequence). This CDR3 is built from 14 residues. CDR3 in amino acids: CASSSSTGGGTIYF. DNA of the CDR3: TGTGCCAGCAGCTCATCGACGGGCGGTGGCACCATATATTTT.

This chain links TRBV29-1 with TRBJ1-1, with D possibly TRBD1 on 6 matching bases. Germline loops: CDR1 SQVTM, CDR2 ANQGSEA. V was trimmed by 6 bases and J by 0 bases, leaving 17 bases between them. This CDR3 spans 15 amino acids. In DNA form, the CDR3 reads TGCAGCGTAGTGACAGGATTCGGGATGAACACTGAAGCTTTCTTT. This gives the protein CSVVTGFGMNTEAFF.

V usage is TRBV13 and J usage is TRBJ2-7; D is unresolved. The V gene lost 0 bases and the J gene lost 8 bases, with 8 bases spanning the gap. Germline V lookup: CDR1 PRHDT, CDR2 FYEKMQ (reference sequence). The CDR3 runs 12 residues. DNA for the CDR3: TGTGCCAGCAGCTTAGGGCCCCCCCAGCAGTACTTC. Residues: CASSLGPPQQYF. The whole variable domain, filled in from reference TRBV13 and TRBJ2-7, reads AAGVIQSPRHLIKEKRETATLKCYPIPRHDTVYWYQQGPGQDPQFLISFYEKMQSDKGSIPDRFSAQQFSDYHSELNMSSLELGDSALYFCASSLGPPQQYFGPGTRLTVT.

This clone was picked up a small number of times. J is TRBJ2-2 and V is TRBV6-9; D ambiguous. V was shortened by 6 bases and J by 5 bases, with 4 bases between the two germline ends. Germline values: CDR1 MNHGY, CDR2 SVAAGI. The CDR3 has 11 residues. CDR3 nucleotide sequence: TGTGCCAGCAGGGAGACCGGGGAGCTGTTTTTT. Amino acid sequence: CASRETGELFF.

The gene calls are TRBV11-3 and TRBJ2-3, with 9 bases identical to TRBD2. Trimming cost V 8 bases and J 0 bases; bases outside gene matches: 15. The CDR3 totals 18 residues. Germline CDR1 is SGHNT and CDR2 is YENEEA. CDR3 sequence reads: CASLGARTSGHSTDTQYF. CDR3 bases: TGTGCCAGCCTGGGGGCCCGTACTAGCGGGCATAGCACAGATACGCAGTATTTT.

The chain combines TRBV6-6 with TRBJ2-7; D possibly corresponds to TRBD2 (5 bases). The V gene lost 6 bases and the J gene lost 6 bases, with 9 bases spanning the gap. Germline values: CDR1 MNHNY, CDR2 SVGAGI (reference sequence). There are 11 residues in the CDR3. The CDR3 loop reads CASRRGSEQYF. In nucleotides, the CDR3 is TGTGCCAGCAGACGGGGATCCGAGCAGTACTTC.

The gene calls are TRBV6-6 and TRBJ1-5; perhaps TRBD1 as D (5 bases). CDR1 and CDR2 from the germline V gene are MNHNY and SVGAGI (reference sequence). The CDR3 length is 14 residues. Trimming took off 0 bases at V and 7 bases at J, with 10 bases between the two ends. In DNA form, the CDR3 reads TGTGCCAGCAGTTACTCGGGAGGGGACCAGCCCCAGCATTTT. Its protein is CASSYSGGDQPQHF.

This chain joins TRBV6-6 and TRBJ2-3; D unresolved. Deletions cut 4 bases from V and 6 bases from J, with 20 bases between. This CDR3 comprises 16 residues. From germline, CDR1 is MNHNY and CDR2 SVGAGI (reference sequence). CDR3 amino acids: CASSSRTKLVTDTQYF. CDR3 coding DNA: TGTGCCAGCAGTTCCCGAACTAAGCTGGTCACCGATACGCAGTATTTT.

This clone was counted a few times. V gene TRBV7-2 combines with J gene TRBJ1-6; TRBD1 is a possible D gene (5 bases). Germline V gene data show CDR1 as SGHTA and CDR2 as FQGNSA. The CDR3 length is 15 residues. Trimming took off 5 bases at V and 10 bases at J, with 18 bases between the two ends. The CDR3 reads CASSPGSMEGSPLHF. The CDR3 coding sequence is TGTGCCAGCAGCCCGGGGAGCATGGAGGGGTCACCCCTCCACTTT.

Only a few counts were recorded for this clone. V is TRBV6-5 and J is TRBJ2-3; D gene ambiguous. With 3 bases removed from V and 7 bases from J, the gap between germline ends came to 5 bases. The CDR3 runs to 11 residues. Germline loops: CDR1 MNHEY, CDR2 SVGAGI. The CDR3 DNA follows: TGTGCCAGCAGTTATAAGAATACGCAGTATTTT. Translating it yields CASSYKNTQYF.

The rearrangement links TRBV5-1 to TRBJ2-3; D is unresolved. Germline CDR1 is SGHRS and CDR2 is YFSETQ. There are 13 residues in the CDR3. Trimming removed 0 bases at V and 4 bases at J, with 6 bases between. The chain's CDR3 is CASSLELSDTQYF. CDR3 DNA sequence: TGCGCCAGCAGCTTGGAACTCTCAGATACGCAGTATTTT.

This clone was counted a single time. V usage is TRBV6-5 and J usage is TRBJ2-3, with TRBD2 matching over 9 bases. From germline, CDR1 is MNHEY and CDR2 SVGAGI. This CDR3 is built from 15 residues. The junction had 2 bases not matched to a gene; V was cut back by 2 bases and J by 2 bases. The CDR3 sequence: CASSYRGRATDTQYF. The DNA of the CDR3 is TGTGCCAGCAGTTACCGCGGGAGGGCCACAGATACGCAGTATTTT.